This T cell receptor (beta chain) comes out of a study of control samples from healthy donors and cancer patients. Profiling relied on immunoSEQ multiplex PCR, and the TCRdb table lists in-frame clones only, not all of them. This table holds fewer than 500,000 clones, around 90% found once. V was pared by 5 bases and J by 1 base, with 21 bases between. This CDR3 has 18 amino acids. Germline V CDR1 and CDR2: LNHDA, SQIVND (reference sequence). Sequenced sample: PBMCs. The chain couples TRBV19 to TRBJ1-5, with a tentative D call TRBD1 (5 bases). This receptor was taken from a middle-aged man with head and neck cancer. The CDR3 protein is CASSGSAGQVVSNQPQHF. The CDR3 nucleotides are TGTGCCAGTAGTGGCTCGGCAGGACAAGTTGTGAGCAATCAGCCCCAGCATTTT.